The 10 T cell receptor beta chains given below trace back to one sample, sequenced in a study of beta chain features in type 1 diabetes (dated by TCRdb to 2017 to 2018). The method was the immunoSEQ multiplex PCR assay. All of the isolated RNA was reverse transcribed with the High Capacity cDNA Reverse Transcription Kit, so expressed TCRB transcripts were sequenced. Not all clones reach the TCRdb copy of this immuneACCESS table, which keeps in-frame sequences only. Checked studies attribute under half of the gap to unresolved V genes and leave the rest unexplained. The sample records 200,000 to 250,000 clones, over 9.5% of which are singletons. Approximately 0.035% of the sample is held by the ten biggest clonotypes. Sequencing was done on a sample of naive CD4+ T cells from blood. This specimen's cell subset or site label, per the study, means: true naive CD4+ T cells. These receptors were taken from a woman in her late teens or twenties in good health.

In its sample, this clone was seen a few times. The rearrangement joins TRBV6-6 to TRBJ2-3; 7 bases are a match to TRBD2. Trimming at V came to 2 bases and at J to 4 bases, leaving 6 bases not matched to a gene. This CDR3 has 15 amino acids. In germline, CDR1 is MNHNY, CDR2 SVGAGI (reference sequence). CDR3 amino acids: CASSYGAGDPDTQYF. The CDR3 nucleotides are TGTGCCAGCAGTTACGGTGCGGGAGACCCAGATACGCAGTATTTT.

This chain joins TRBV4-1 and TRBJ1-4, with TRBD1 identical over 11 bases. The V gene end was trimmed by 4 bases and the J gene end by 5 bases; junction bases not matched to a gene: 15. Looked up from germline, CDR1 is MGHRA and CDR2 is YSYEKL. CDR3 length equals 19 residues. The CDR3 here is CASSLPLAGQGGVNEKLFF. Here the CDR3 DNA reads TGCGCCAGCAGCCTGCCCCTGGCGGGACAGGGGGGAGTAAATGAAAAACTGTTTTTT.

This CDR3 reads CASSYDAGNEQYF. The CDR3 DNA follows: TGTGCCAGCAGTTACGACGCGGGGAACGAGCAGTACTTC. V gene TRBV6-6 combines with J gene TRBJ2-7, with TRBD2 as a possible D gene (6 bases). The CDR3 has 13 amino acids. Germline CDR1 is MNHNY and CDR2 is SVGAGI (reference sequence). Trimming shortened V by 2 bases and J by 5 bases, and 10 bases separated the two germline ends.

V usage is TRBV5-4 and J usage is TRBJ2-5, with a weak D call TRBD1 (6 bases). The CDR3 covers 15 residues. With 4 bases removed from V and 5 bases from J, the gap between germline ends came to 18 bases. Germline V gene sequence: CDR1 SGHNT, CDR2 YYREEE (reference sequence). The CDR3 region is CASSPGGGKWETQYF. The CDR3 region has the DNA TGTGCCAGCAGCCCAGGTGGGGGCAAGTGGGAGACCCAGTACTTC.

The chain carries TRBV6-5 and TRBJ1-5; 8 bases are a match to TRBD1. J was trimmed by 0 bases and V by 6 bases; bases with no gene match: 4. The CDR3 is 15 residues long. Germline-derived CDR1 and CDR2 are MNHEY and SVGAGI. DNA of the CDR3: TGTGCCAGCAGAAGGACAGGGAATAGCAATCAGCCCCAGCATTTT. It specifies CASRRTGNSNQPQHF.

The sample holds a few counts of this clone. The chain carries TRBV19 and TRBJ2-2, with 9 bases aligning to TRBD1. The CDR3 extends over 15 amino acids. Germline V lookup: CDR1 LNHDA, CDR2 SQIVND (reference sequence). V dropped 5 bases and J dropped 5; count of bases not matched to a gene: 6. The CDR3 bases are TGTGCCAGTAGTCAGGACAGGGGACAAACCGGGGAGCTGTTTTTT. Amino acids: CASSQDRGQTGELFF.

In this sample, this clone turned up a few times. The CDR3 region has the DNA TGTGCCAGCAGCTTAGGTCGGCTAGCGGGGGGGCACAATGAGCAGTTCTTC. This sequence encodes CASSLGRLAGGHNEQFF. The J gene is TRBJ2-1, the V gene TRBV11-2; TRBD2 matches at 12 bases. V was pared by 1 base and J by 5 bases, with 6 bases of the junction left unmatched. CDR3 length: 17 residues. Germline V gene sequence: CDR1 SGHAT, CDR2 FQNNGV.

This clone was detected a few times. The gene calls are TRBV19 and TRBJ1-5; D uncertain. The V and J ends lost 3 bases and 0 bases respectively, with 12 bases between them. The germline CDR1 and CDR2 sequences are LNHDA and SQIVND (reference sequence). The CDR3 extends over 16 amino acids. The CDR3 reads CASSIRAAYSNQPQHF. CDR3 DNA sequence: TGTGCCAGTAGTATCCGAGCCGCGTATAGCAATCAGCCCCAGCATTTT. Complete variable domain (other parts from reference TRBV19 and TRBJ1-5): DGGITQSPKYLFRKEGQNVTLSCEQNLNHDAMYWYRQDPGQGLRLIYYSQIVNDFQKGDIAEGYSVSREKKESFPLTVTSAQKNPTAFYLCASSIRAAYSNQPQHFGDGTRLSIL.

The table lists this clone with a few counts. The chain couples TRBV30 to TRBJ1-1; TRBD1 is a possible D gene (5 bases). CDR3 length: 17 amino acids. V shed 3 bases and J shed 3 bases, with 23 bases lying between them. Per the germline V gene, CDR1 is GTSNPN and CDR2 is SVGIG (reference sequence). The CDR3, as DNA: TGTGCCTGGAGCTTTGCGGGACCCCTTTTCGCGGACACTGAAGCTTTCTTT. Translation gives CAWSFAGPLFADTEAFF.

V gene TRBV10-2 combines with J gene TRBJ2-5, with 7 bases that match TRBD1. The germline gives CDR1 WSHSY, CDR2 SAAADI. Losses at the gene ends were 6 bases for V and 5 bases for J; bases not matched to a gene: 9. This CDR3 is 14 amino acids long. The CDR3 here is CASSEPDRVETQYF. The CDR3 DNA is TGCGCCAGCAGCGAGCCCGACAGGGTTGAGACCCAGTACTTC.